This TCR beta chain derives from a study of control samples from healthy donors and cancer patients. Sequencing was performed with immunoSEQ multiplex PCR; in TCRdb, only in-frame clones are kept and a portion is missing. The profile shows over 75,000 clones, roughly four fifths of them singletons. Germline loops: CDR1 MDHEN, CDR2 SYDVKM. There are 13 residues in the CDR3. Sample: blood. This chain connects TRBV28 to TRBJ2-5; 7 bases agree with TRBD1. The J call is doubtful: the DNA matches TRBJ2-7 better. The receptor was isolated from a man between 60 and 75 years old in good health. The CDR3 loop is CASSSTGPYEQYF. In nucleotides, the CDR3 is TGTGCCAGTTCATCGACAGGGCCCTACGAGCAGTACTTC.